This T cell receptor (beta chain) originates from a study of cytomegalovirus exposure and HLA in healthy donors. The data were produced by immunoSEQ multiplex PCR, yet TCRdb's version contains in-frame clones alone and is incomplete. The repertoire has 150,000 to 180,000 clones, more than 70% of them found once; the top ten carry 2% to 2.5%. The germline V and J ends were trimmed by 6 bases and 1 base, with 12 bases remaining between them. The germline V gene has CDR1 MNHEY and CDR2 SVGAGI. The CDR3 is 14 residues long. The gene calls are TRBV6-5 and TRBJ1-1; no reliable D call. Material: PBMCs. The receptor's source is a human donor in good health. CDR3 residues: CASSWRRENTEAFF. In DNA, the CDR3 is TGTGCCAGCAGCTGGAGACGGGAGAACACTGAAGCTTTCTTT.